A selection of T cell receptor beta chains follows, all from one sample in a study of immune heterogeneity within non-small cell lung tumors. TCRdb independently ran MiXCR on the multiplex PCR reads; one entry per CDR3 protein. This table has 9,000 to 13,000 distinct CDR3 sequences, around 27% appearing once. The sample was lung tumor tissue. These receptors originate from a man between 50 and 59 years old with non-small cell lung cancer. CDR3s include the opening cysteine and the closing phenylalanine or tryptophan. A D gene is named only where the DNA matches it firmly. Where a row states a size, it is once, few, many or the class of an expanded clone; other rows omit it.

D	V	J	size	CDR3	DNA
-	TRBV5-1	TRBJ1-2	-	CASSSGAAYCYTF	TGCGCCAGCAGCTCGGGAGCAGCGTATTGCTACACCTTC
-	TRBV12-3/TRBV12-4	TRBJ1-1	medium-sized	CASSFRREMNTEAFF	TGTGCCAGCAGTTTTCGCAGGGAGATGAACACTGAAGCTTTCTTT
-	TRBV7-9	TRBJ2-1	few	CASIPRPGGVGGEQFF	TGTGCCAGCATCCCCCGCCCGGGTGGGGTAGGGGGTGAGCAGTTCTTC
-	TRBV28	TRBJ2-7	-	CASRGGSSEGSSYEQYF	TGTGCCAGCAGAGGGGGGTCTAGCGAAGGATCCTCCTACGAGCAGTACTTC
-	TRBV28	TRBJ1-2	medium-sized	CASFSQALYGYTF	TGTGCCAGCTTCAGTCAGGCCCTCTATGGCTACACCTTC
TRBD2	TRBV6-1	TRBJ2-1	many	CASSELADPYNEQFF	TGTGCCAGCAGTGAACTAGCGGATCCCTACAATGAGCAGTTCTTC
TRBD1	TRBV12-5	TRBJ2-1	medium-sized	CASALTGAGEQFF	TGTGCTAGTGCCTTGACAGGGGCGGGTGAGCAGTTCTTC
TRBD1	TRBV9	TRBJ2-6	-	CASSAQPGQGGYSGDNVLTF	TGTGCCAGCAGCGCGCAACCTGGACAGGGGGGATATTCTGGGGACAACGTCCTGACTTTC
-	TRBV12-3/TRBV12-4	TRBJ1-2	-	CARTGGGTGGYTF	TGTGCCCGCACCGGGGGGGGGACGGGGGGCTACACCTTC
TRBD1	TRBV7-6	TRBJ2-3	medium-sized	CASSLLPGQGNTDTQYF	TGTGCCAGCAGCTTATTGCCGGGACAGGGGAATACAGATACGCAGTATTTT
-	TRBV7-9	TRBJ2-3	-	CASSSSWIWADTQYF	TGTGCCAGCAGCTCTAGCTGGATCTGGGCAGATACGCAGTATTTT
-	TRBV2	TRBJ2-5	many	CASEGRATSEETQYF	TGTGCCAGCGAGGGGAGAGCCACCTCCGAAGAGACCCAGTACTTC
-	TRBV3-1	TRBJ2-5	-	CASSLGDKQVGRETQYF	TGTGCCAGCAGCCTCGGAGACAAGCAGGTTGGAAGAGAGACCCAGTACTTC
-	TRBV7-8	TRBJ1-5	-	CASSLGTAVQPQHF	TGTGCCAGCAGCTTAGGGACAGCGGTGCAGCCCCAGCATTTT
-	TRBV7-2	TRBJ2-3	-	CASSPQLTDTQYF	TGTGCCAGCAGCCCCCAACTCACAGATACGCAGTATTTT
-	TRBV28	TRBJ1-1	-	CASSFPGLNTEAFF	TGTGCCAGCAGTTTTCCGGGACTCAACACTGAAGCTTTCTTT
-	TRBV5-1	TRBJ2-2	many	CASSLVDGPVFTGELFF	TGCGCCAGCAGCTTGGTGGACGGACCGGTATTTACCGGGGAGCTGTTTTTT
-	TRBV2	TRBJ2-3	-	CASNRGGRTDTQYF	TGTGCCAGCAATCGAGGGGGGCGCACAGATACGCAGTATTTT
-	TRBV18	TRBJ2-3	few	CASSPRIDTQYF	TGTGCCAGCTCACCACGTATCGATACGCAGTATTTT
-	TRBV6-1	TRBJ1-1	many	CASSFTGRTEAFF	TGTGCCAGCAGTTTTACAGGGCGGACTGAAGCTTTCTTT
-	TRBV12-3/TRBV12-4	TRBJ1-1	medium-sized	CASSLRIGQLNTEAFF	TGTGCCAGCAGTTTAAGAATAGGACAGCTGAACACTGAAGCTTTCTTT
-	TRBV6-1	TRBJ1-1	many	CASWALVNTEAFF	TGTGCCAGCTGGGCCTTGGTGAACACTGAAGCTTTCTTT